A single sample is the source of the 28 T cell receptor beta chains below, sequenced in a study of PD-1 blockade in classical Hodgkin lymphoma. Some clones are missing from TCRdb's copy, which holds only in-frame ones; the method was immunoSEQ multiplex PCR. The table lists about 110,000 clones, approximately 90% of them singletons. Every patient was affected by relapse after autologous stem cell transplantation, while exposure to brentuximab vedotin was not uniform. The material was peripheral blood mononuclear cells (PBMCs), obtained before the second cycle of nivolumab. The receptors come from a human donor with classical Hodgkin lymphoma.

V gene TRBV6-1 combines with J gene TRBJ2-2; D unclear. The germline CDR1 and CDR2 sequences are MNHNS and SASEGT. This CDR3 spans 13 amino acids. V lost 5 bases, J lost 5 bases, and 9 bases lay in between. The CDR3 loop is CASSTVVTGELFF. CDR3 DNA sequence: TGTGCCAGCAGTACGGTAGTTACCGGGGAGCTGTTTTTT.

V gene TRBV6-1 combines with J gene TRBJ2-3; the D gene is possibly TRBD2 (6 bases). CDR3 length equals 14 residues. V dropped 7 bases and J dropped 2 bases, with 13 bases sitting between them. The germline V gene has CDR1 MNHNS and CDR2 SASEGT. The CDR3 nucleotides are TGTGCCAGCATTAGACGGGAGTTCACAGATACGCAGTATTTT. It is translated as CASIRREFTDTQYF.

The chain links TRBV18 to TRBJ2-7; D is perhaps TRBD2 (6 bases). Trimming removed 6 bases at V and 3 bases at J, with 12 bases between. The CDR3 is made up of 13 amino acids. Germline V gene sequence: CDR1 KGHSH, CDR2 LQKENI. The CDR3 nucleotides read TGTGCCAGCTCGCCTACGGGGGACTACGAGCAGTACTTC. Amino acid sequence: CASSPTGDYEQYF.

This clone was picked up one time. The chain joins TRBV27 to TRBJ1-2, with D tentatively TRBD1 (6 bases). Germline V gives CDR1 MNHEY, CDR2 SMNVEV (reference sequence). The CDR3 has 14 residues. The germline V and J ends were trimmed by 5 bases and 4 bases, with 14 bases remaining between them. CDR3 amino acids: CASSGTPGGYGYTF. The CDR3 DNA reads TGTGCCAGCAGTGGGACACCTGGGGGCTATGGCTACACCTTC.

Here the CDR3 reads CASSEATGSWTIYF. The CDR3 nucleotides are TGTGCCAGCAGTGAAGCGACAGGGAGTTGGACCATATATTTT. The chain uses TRBV6-1 and TRBJ1-3; 7 bases map to TRBD1. The germline CDR1 and CDR2 sequences are MNHNS and SASEGT. V dropped 0 bases and J dropped 10; count of bases not matched to a gene: 6. The CDR3 has 14 residues.

In the case of this clone: The same CDR3 also results from other DNA sequences found in this sample. V is TRBV18 and J is TRBJ2-2, with D uncertain. CDR1 is KGHSH, CDR2 LQKENI, per germline. This CDR3 region has 13 residues. Trimming took 1 base from V and 5 from J, leaving 5 bases between them. The CDR3 region has the DNA TGTGCCAGCTCACCACGGGATACCGGGGAGCTGTTTTTT. As protein: CASSPRDTGELFF.

The chain is built from TRBV5-1 and TRBJ2-1; TRBD2 agrees at 12 bases. There are 16 residues in the CDR3. Germline values: CDR1 SGHRS, CDR2 YFSETQ. V shed 4 bases and J 8 bases; nucleotides not matched to a gene: 10. CDR3 nucleotides: TGCGCCAGCAGCAGACGACTAGCGGGAGACCTGGATGAGCAGTTCTTC. Amino acid sequence: CASSRRLAGDLDEQFF.

J is TRBJ2-7 and V is TRBV6-1; D remains ambiguous. Trimming pared 10 bases from V and 0 bases from J, leaving 10 bases between. The CDR3 covers 12 residues. The germline V gene has CDR1 MNHNS and CDR2 SASEGT. The CDR3 DNA sequence: TGTGCCACCAGGCTGGGCTCCTACGAGCAGTACTTC. It is translated as CATRLGSYEQYF.

V is TRBV19 and J is TRBJ1-1; a weak D match, TRBD1 (5 bases). The germline gives CDR1 LNHDA, CDR2 SQIVND (reference sequence). The ends were cut back, 7 bases at V and 4 bases at J, with 7 bases in the middle. CDR3 length equals 11 residues. DNA of the CDR3: TGTGCCAGTAAGGGGAGCACTGAAGCTTTCTTT. The encoded protein is CASKGSTEAFF.

The chain links TRBV18 to TRBJ2-1, with 9 bases fitting TRBD2. V lost 2 bases and J lost 7; bases outside the gene matches: 6. Germline CDR1 KGHSH, CDR2 LQKENI. There are 15 residues in the CDR3. The CDR3 spells CASSPSSGNRNEQFF. The DNA for the CDR3 is TGTGCCAGCTCACCATCTAGCGGGAATCGGAATGAGCAGTTCTTC. The full variable domain, completed using reference TRBV18 and TRBJ2-1, is NAGVMQNPRHLVRRRGQEARLRCSPMKGHSHVYWYRQLPEEGLKFMVYLQKENIIDESGMPKERFSAEFPKEGPSILRIQQVVRGDSAAYFCASSPSSGNRNEQFFGPGTRLTVL.

V and J are TRBV20-1 and TRBJ1-1, with no clear D. Germline CDR1 reads DFQATT; CDR2 reads SNEGSKA (reference sequence). Trimming stripped 0 bases from V and 8 bases from J, with 7 bases between. CDR3 size: 11 residues. CDR3 region: CSARDSLEAFF. In nucleotides, the CDR3 is TGCAGTGCTAGAGATTCACTCGAAGCTTTCTTT.

J is TRBJ2-3 and V is TRBV4-2; 8 bases align to TRBD2. The trim removed 0 bases at V and 5 bases at J, leaving 13 bases unmatched. Germline V CDR1 and CDR2: LGHNA, YNFKEQ. This CDR3 contains 18 residues. The CDR3 coding sequence is TGTGCCAGCAGCCAAGATCGACGGGAAGCGGGAGCGATAGATACGCAGTATTTT. Translation gives CASSQDRREAGAIDTQYF.

The genes are TRBV5-1 and TRBJ2-1; D gene unclear. The CDR3 is 15 amino acids. V lost 4 bases and J lost 8, with 19 bases in between. CDR1 is SGHRS, CDR2 YFSETQ, per germline. The CDR3 DNA follows: TGCGCCAGCAGCCCCCAGCGCTCAGATTTAGATGAGCAGTTCTTC. This sequence encodes CASSPQRSDLDEQFF. Full variable domain (rest looked up from reference TRBV5-1 and TRBJ2-1): KAGVTQTPRYLIKTRGQQVTLSCSPISGHRSVSWYQQTPGQGLQFLFEYFSETQRNKGNFPGRFSGRQFSNSRSEMNVSTLELGDSALYLCASSPQRSDLDEQFFGPGTRLTVL.

The rearrangement links TRBV9 to TRBJ2-5; D perhaps matches TRBD2 (6 bases). Trimming shortened V by 3 bases and J by 7 bases, and 16 bases separated the two germline ends. Germline CDR1 reads SGDLS; CDR2 reads YYNGEE. The CDR3 contains 14 residues. CDR3 loop: CASSGNLARGTQYF. The CDR3 DNA follows: TGTGCCAGCAGCGGGAACCTAGCGAGAGGGACCCAGTACTTC.

V is TRBV19 and J is TRBJ1-1; possible D gene TRBD1, 6 bases. Per germline, CDR1 LNHDA and CDR2 SQIVND (reference sequence). V lost 4 bases to trimming and J lost 0 bases, with 15 bases between them. The CDR3 totals 16 residues. CDR3 sequence: CASSKGRTELNTEAFF. The CDR3 coding sequence is TGTGCCAGTAGTAAGGGCCGGACAGAGCTGAACACTGAAGCTTTCTTT.

This chain joins TRBV10-3 and TRBJ2-7; D remains unclear. The V end lost 4 bases, the J end lost 6 bases, and 13 bases lay between the germline ends. The CDR3 loop spans 13 amino acids. Per the germline V gene, CDR1 is ENHRY and CDR2 is SYGVKD. CDR3 residues: CAISAGRALEQYF. In DNA, the CDR3 is TGTGCCATCAGTGCCGGACGGGCACTCGAGCAGTACTTC.

The CDR3 coding sequence is TGTGCCAGCAGCGTAGGTGGGGACAATGAGCAGTTCTTC. Translated, it gives CASSVGGDNEQFF. The V gene is TRBV9, the J gene TRBJ2-1, with no clear D. There are 13 residues in the CDR3. The germline CDR1 and CDR2 sequences are SGDLS and YYNGEE. The V and J ends lost 0 bases and 5 bases respectively, with 6 bases between them.

This clone was observed once. This chain uses TRBV13 with TRBJ2-7; D unresolved. CDR3 length: 17 residues. The V gene lost 2 bases and the J gene lost 0 bases, with 17 bases spanning the gap. Germline CDR1 reads PRHDT; CDR2 reads FYEKMQ (reference sequence). The DNA of the CDR3 is TGTGCCAGCAGCTTAAGGTTTACGGAACGCCGCTCCTACGAGCAGTACTTC. It yields the protein CASSLRFTERRSYEQYF.

This clone was picked up a small number of times. The chain is built from TRBV19 and TRBJ1-1, with D hard to call. From germline, CDR1 is LNHDA and CDR2 SQIVND (reference sequence). Trimming cost V 5 bases and J 5 bases, with 21 bases left between them. This CDR3 spans 16 amino acids. CDR3 sequence (DNA): TGTGCCAGTAGTCGAGCGTGGCGATCGGTAGAGACTGAAGCTTTCTTT. Its translation is CASSRAWRSVETEAFF.

This chain joins TRBV6-6 and TRBJ1-1; no reliable D call. Trimming stripped 0 bases from V and 1 base from J, with 6 bases between. This CDR3 is 14 amino acids long. CDR1 and CDR2 (germline): MNHNY, SVGAGI (reference sequence). The CDR3 is CASSYSTGNTEAFF. The CDR3 DNA follows: TGTGCCAGCAGTTACTCAACGGGGAACACTGAAGCTTTCTTT.

This chain connects TRBV10-3 to TRBJ2-1; TRBD2 matches 10 bases. This CDR3 spans 15 amino acids. Germline V CDR1 and CDR2: ENHRY, SYGVKD. V was pared by 5 bases and J by 6 bases, with 7 bases of the junction left unmatched. CDR3 nucleotides: TGTGCCATCAGTCGGACTAGCGGAACGTCCAATGAGCAGTTCTTC. Residues: CAISRTSGTSNEQFF.

The J gene is TRBJ2-7, the V gene TRBV5-8; D gene uncertain. CDR1 and CDR2 from the germline V gene are SGHTS and YDEGEE. The V gene lost 4 bases and the J gene lost 7 bases, with 9 bases spanning the gap. This CDR3 has 11 residues. The CDR3 bases are TGTGCCAGCAGCCCTCCCTGGGAGCAGTACTTC. It codes for CASSPPWEQYF.

This chain joins TRBV28 and TRBJ2-1, with 7 bases lining up with TRBD1. CDR1 is MDHEN and CDR2 is SYDVKM in the germline V gene. This CDR3 region has 18 residues. V trimming: 3 bases; J trimming: 4 bases; junction bases outside the gene matches: 15. This chain's CDR3 is CASSLRKAIWTGYNEQFF. The CDR3 bases are TGTGCCAGCAGTTTGAGGAAGGCGATTTGGACAGGATACAATGAGCAGTTCTTC.

The chain joins TRBV7-6 to TRBJ1-1; D remains ambiguous. The CDR3 has 15 amino acids. Trimming took 5 bases from V and 5 from J, leaving 18 bases between them. The germline CDR1 and CDR2 sequences are SGHVS and FNYEAQ. This CDR3 is CASSPTAGLGTEAFF. Here the CDR3 DNA reads TGTGCCAGCAGCCCTACGGCGGGGTTGGGGACTGAAGCTTTCTTT. The variable domain in full, completed from reference TRBV7-6 and TRBJ1-1, reads GAGVSQSPRYKVTKRGQDVALRCDPISGHVSLYWYRQALGQGPEFLTYFNYEAQQDKSGLPNDRFSAERPEGSISTLTIQRTEQRDSAMYRCASSPTAGLGTEAFFGQGTRLTVV.

The rearrangement uses TRBV5-1 and TRBJ2-3; D is possibly TRBD1 (5 bases). The CDR3 contains 14 residues. Germline-derived CDR1 and CDR2 are SGHRS and YFSETQ. The V end was cut by 0 bases, the J end by 2 bases, with 7 bases between. CDR3 bases: TGCGCCAGCAGCTTGGGGACATCCACAGATACGCAGTATTTT. This codes for CASSLGTSTDTQYF.

The rearrangement joins TRBV19 to TRBJ2-1, with 14 positions matching TRBD2. V was clipped by 5 bases and J by 6 bases; unmatched bases: 3. Germline V gives CDR1 LNHDA, CDR2 SQIVND (reference sequence). This CDR3 spans 15 amino acids. CDR3 in DNA: TGTGCCAGTAGTCCCGGACTAGCGGGAGGCAATGAGCAGTTCTTC. It specifies CASSPGLAGGNEQFF.

The chain couples TRBV5-1 to TRBJ2-7, with D unclear. The CDR3 contains 13 residues. Germline-derived CDR1 and CDR2 are SGHRS and YFSETQ. V was pared by 4 bases and J by 9 bases, with 17 bases between. The CDR3 DNA reads as TGCGCCAGCAGCCCAATGGACCCTGGGTGGCAGTACTTC. Translated: CASSPMDPGWQYF.

The chain has TRBV7-9 and TRBJ2-2, with 7 bases matching TRBD2. CDR1 is SEHNR and CDR2 is FQNEAQ in the germline V gene (reference sequence). V trimming: 5 bases; J trimming: 1 base; junction bases outside the gene matches: 10. This CDR3 has 17 residues. The CDR3 bases are TGTGCCAGCAGCCGTAACCGGGGACTACAGAACACCGGGGAGCTGTTTTTT. Amino acids: CASSRNRGLQNTGELFF.